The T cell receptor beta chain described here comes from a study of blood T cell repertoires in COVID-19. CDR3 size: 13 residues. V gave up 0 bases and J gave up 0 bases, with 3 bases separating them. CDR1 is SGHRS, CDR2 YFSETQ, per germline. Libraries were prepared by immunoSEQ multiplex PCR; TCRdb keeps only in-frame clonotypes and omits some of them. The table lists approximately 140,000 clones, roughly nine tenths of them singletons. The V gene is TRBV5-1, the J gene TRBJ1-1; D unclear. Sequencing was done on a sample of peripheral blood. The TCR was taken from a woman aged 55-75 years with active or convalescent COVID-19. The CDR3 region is CASSLVLNTEAFF. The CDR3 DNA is TGCGCCAGCAGCTTGGTCTTGAACACTGAAGCTTTCTTT.